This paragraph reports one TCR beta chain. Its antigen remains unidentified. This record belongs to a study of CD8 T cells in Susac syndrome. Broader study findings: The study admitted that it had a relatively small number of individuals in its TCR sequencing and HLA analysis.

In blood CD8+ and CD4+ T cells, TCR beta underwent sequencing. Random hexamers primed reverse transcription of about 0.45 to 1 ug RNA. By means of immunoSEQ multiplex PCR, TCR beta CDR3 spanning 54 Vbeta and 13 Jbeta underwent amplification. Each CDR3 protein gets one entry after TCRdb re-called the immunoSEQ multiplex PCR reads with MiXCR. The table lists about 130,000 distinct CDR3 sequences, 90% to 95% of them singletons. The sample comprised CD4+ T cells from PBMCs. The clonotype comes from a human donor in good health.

CDR3 amino acids: CASSYLAGGSNEQFF. The CDR3 nucleotides are TGTGCCAGCAGTTACCTTGCGGGAGGGTCCAATGAGCAGTTCTTC. The rearrangement links TRBV6-2 or TRBV6-3 to TRBJ2-1; TRBD2 matches 9 bases. Germline CDR1 MNHEY, CDR2 SVGEGT. The V and J ends lost 2 bases and 6 bases, in that order; junction bases with no gene match: 5. The CDR3 length is 15 residues.